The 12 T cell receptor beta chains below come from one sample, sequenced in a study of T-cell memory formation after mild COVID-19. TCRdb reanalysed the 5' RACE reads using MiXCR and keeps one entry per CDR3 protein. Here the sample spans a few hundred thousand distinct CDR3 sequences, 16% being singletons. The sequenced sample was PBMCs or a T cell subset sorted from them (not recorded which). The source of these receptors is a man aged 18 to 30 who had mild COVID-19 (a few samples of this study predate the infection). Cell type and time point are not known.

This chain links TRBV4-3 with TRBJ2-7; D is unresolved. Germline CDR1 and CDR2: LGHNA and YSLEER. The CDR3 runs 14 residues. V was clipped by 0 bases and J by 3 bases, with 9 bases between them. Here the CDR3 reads CASSQDQSNYEQYF. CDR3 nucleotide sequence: TGCGCCAGCAGCCAAGACCAGAGCAACTACGAGCAGTACTTC.

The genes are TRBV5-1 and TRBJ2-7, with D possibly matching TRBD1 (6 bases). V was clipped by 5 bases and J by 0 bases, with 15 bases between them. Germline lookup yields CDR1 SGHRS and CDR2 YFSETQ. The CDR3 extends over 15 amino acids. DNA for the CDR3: TGCGCCAGCAGAGCACCAGGGGTCAGCTCCTACGAGCAGTACTTC. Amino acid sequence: CASRAPGVSSYEQYF.

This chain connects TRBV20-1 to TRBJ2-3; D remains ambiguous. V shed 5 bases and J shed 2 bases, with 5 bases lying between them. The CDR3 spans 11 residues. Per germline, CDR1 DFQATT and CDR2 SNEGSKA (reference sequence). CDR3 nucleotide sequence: TGCAGTGCTGACTCCACAGATACGCAGTATTTT. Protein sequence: CSADSTDTQYF.

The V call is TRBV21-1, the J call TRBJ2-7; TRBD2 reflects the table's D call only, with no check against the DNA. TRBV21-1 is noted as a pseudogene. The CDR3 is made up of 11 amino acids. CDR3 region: CASKREYEQYV. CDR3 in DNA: TGTGCCAGCAAGAGGGAATACGAGCAGTACGTC.

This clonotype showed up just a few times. In nucleotides, the CDR3 is TGTGCCAGCACCCTGGGGGAAAAACTGTTTTTT. Amino acids: CASTLGEKLFF. This chain joins TRBV7-9 and TRBJ1-4; D not certain. Germline CDR1 SEHNR, CDR2 FQNEAQ (reference sequence). V lost 7 bases and J lost 8, with 8 bases in between. There are 11 residues in the CDR3.

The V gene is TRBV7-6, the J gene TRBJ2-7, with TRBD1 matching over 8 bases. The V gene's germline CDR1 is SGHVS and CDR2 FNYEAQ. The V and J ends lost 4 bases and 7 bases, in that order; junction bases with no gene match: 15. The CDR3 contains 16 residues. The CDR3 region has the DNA TGTGCCAGCAGCTCAGGACAGGGCAGGGGCTTGTGGGAGCAGTACTTC. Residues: CASSSGQGRGLWEQYF.

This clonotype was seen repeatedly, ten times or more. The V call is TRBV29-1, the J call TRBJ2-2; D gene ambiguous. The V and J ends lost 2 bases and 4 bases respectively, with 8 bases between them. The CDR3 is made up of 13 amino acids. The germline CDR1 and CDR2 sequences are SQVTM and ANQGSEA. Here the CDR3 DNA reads TGCAGCGTTGAAATGGTTGGCACCGGGGAGCTGTTTTTT. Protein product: CSVEMVGTGELFF.

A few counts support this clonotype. CDR3 nucleotides: TGCAGCGCCGACAGGGCCCTCACCGGGGAGCTGTTTTTT. It yields the protein CSADRALTGELFF. The chain carries TRBV29-1 and TRBJ2-2; 7 bases line up with TRBD1. The CDR3 consists of 13 residues. Germline-derived CDR1 and CDR2 are SQVTM and ANQGSEA. V lost 7 bases and J lost 4; bases outside the gene matches: 6.

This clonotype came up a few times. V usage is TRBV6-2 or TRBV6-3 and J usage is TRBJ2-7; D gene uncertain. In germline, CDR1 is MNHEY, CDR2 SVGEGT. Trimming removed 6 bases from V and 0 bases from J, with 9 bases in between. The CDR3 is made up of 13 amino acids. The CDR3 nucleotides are TGTGCCAGCAGCCAGAGAAGCTCCTACGAGCAGTACTTC. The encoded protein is CASSQRSSYEQYF.

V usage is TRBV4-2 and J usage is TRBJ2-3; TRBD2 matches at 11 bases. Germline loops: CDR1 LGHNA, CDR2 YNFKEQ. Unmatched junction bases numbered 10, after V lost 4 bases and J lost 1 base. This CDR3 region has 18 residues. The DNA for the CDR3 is TGTGCCAGCAGCCCCAACCGCCTAGCGGGGGGTCGCACAGATACGCAGTATTTT. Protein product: CASSPNRLAGGRTDTQYF.

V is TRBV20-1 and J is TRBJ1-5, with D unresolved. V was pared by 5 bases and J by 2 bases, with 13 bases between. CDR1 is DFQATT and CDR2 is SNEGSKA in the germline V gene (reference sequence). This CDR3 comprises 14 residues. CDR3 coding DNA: TGCAGTGCTGCCGCGGGCGGAGGCAATCAGCCCCAGCATTTT. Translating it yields CSAAAGGGNQPQHF.

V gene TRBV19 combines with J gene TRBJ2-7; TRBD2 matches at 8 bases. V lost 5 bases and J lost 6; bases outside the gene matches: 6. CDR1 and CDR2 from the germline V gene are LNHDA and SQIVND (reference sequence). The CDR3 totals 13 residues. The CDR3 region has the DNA TGTGCCAGTAGTCACCAGGCGGGGGGCGAGCAGTACGTC. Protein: CASSHQAGGEQYV.